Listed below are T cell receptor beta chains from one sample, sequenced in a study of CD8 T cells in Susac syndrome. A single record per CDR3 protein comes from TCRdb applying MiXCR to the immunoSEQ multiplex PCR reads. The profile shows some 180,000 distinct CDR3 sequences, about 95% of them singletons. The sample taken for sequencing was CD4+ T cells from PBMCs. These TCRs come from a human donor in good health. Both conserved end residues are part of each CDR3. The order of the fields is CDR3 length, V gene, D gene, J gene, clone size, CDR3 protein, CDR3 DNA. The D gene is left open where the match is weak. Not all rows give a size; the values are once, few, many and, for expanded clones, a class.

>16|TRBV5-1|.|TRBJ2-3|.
CASSLGFDRSTDTQYF
TGCGCCAGCAGCTTGGGGTTTGACCGAAGCACAGATACGCAGTATTTT
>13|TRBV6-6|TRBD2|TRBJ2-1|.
CATDGWGGLEQFF
TGTGCCACCGATGGATGGGGGGGACTTGAGCAGTTCTTC
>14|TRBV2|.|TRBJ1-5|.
CASSESGGWQPQHF
TGTGCCAGCAGTGAATCCGGGGGCTGGCAGCCCCAGCATTTT
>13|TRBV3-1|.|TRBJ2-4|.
CASSQGAKNIQYF
TGTGCCAGCAGCCAAGGAGCCAAAAACATTCAGTACTTC
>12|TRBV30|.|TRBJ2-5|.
CAWATIQETQYF
TGTGCCTGGGCTACGATCCAAGAGACCCAGTACTTC
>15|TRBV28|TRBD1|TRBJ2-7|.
CASGPSGQGAGKQYF
TGTGCCAGCGGGCCATCGGGGCAGGGGGCAGGGAAGCAGTACTTC
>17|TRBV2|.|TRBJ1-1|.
CASSERRVSGMNTEAFF
TGTGCCAGCAGTGAACGGAGGGTATCCGGGATGAACACTGAAGCTTTCTTT
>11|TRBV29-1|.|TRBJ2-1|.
CSVAGYNEQFF
TGCAGCGTTGCGGGTTACAATGAGCAGTTCTTC
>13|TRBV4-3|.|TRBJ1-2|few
CASSQAGTESYTF
TGCGCCAGCAGCCAAGCGGGGACGGAAAGCTACACCTTC
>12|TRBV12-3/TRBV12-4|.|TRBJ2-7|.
CASSLGGFEQYF
TGTGCCAGCAGTTTAGGCGGGTTCGAGCAGTACTTC
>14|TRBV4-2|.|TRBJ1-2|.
CASSQVSGIYGYTF
TGTGCCAGCAGCCAAGTTTCGGGGATTTATGGCTACACCTTC
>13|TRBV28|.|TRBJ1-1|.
CASSPHEGAEAFF
TGTGCCAGCAGCCCTCACGAGGGGGCTGAAGCTTTCTTT
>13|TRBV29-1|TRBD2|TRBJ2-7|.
CSVALAGPYEQYF
TGCAGCGTCGCCTTAGCGGGGCCCTACGAGCAGTACTTC
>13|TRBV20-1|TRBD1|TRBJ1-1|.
CSADRGRRTEAFF
TGCAGTGCCGACAGGGGGAGAAGGACTGAAGCTTTCTTT
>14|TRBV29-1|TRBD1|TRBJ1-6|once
CSVALGQVDSPLHF
TGCAGCGTGGCCTTGGGACAGGTTGATTCACCCCTCCACTTT
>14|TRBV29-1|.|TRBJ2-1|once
CSVEREGPYNEQFF
TGCAGCGTTGAAAGGGAAGGCCCCTACAATGAGCAGTTCTTC
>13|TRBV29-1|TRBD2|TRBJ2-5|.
CSVEVLAEKTQYF
TGCAGCGTTGAAGTTCTAGCGGAAAAGACCCAGTACTTC
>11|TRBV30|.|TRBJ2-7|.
CAHGADYEQYF
TGTGCACATGGGGCAGACTACGAGCAGTACTTC
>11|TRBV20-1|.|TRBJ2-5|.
CSASFQETQYF
TGCAGTGCTAGCTTCCAAGAGACCCAGTACTTC
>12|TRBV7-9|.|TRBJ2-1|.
CASSLAQEGQFF
TGTGCCAGCAGCTTAGCCCAAGAAGGGCAGTTCTTC
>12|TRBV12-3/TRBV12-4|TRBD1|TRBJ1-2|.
CASSSGQAIYTF
TGTGCCAGCTCTTCGGGACAGGCAATCTACACCTTC
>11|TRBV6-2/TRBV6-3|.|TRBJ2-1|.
CASSGLTEQFF
TGTGCCAGCAGTGGGTTGACTGAGCAGTTCTTC
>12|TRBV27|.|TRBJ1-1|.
CATRTGNTEAFF
TGTGCCACCCGGACGGGGAACACTGAAGCTTTCTTT
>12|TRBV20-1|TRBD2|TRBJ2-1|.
CGTSGRYNEQFF
TGCGGTACTAGCGGGAGATACAATGAGCAGTTCTTC
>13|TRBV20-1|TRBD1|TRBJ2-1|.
CSAPGQEYNEQFF
TGCAGCGCCCCGGGACAGGAGTACAATGAGCAGTTCTTC
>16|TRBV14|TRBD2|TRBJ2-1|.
CASSGQLASGGAEQFF
TGTGCCAGCAGCGGCCAACTAGCGTCCGGTGGCGCTGAGCAGTTCTTC
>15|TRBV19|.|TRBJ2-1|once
CASSISQGYLDEQFF
TGTGCCAGTAGTATCTCGCAGGGATATCTAGATGAGCAGTTCTTC
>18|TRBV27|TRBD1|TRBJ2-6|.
CASSSLQGANSGANVLTF
TGTGCCAGCAGTTCCCTACAGGGGGCTAACTCTGGGGCCAACGTCCTGACTTTC
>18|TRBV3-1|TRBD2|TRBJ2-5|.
CASRFTGLAGDRGETQYF
TGTGCCAGCAGATTCACGGGACTAGCGGGAGATAGGGGAGAGACCCAGTACTTC
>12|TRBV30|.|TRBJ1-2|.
CAWSVGPYGYTF
TGTGCCTGGAGTGTAGGCCCCTATGGCTACACCTTC
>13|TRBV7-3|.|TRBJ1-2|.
CASSSARDYGYTF
TGTGCCAGCAGCTCAGCGAGGGATTATGGCTACACCTTC
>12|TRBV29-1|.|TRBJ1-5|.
CSVGQAGEPQHF
TGCAGCGTTGGGCAGGCAGGGGAGCCCCAGCATTTT
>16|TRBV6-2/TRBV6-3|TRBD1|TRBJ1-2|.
CASRSPRTGGLYGYTF
TGTGCCAGCAGGAGTCCGCGGACAGGGGGATTATATGGCTACACCTTC
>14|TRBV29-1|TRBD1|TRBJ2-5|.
CSVNRDRGYETQYF
TGCAGCGTTAACCGGGACAGGGGGTATGAGACCCAGTACTTC
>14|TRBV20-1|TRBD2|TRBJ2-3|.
CSEGTSGSTDTQYF
TGCAGTGAAGGGACTAGCGGAAGCACAGATACGCAGTATTTT
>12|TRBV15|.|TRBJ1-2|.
CATSSDWYGYTF
TGTGCCACCAGCAGCGACTGGTATGGCTACACCTTC
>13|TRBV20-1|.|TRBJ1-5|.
CSARRGTNQPQHF
TGCAGTGCTAGGAGGGGGACAAATCAGCCCCAGCATTTT
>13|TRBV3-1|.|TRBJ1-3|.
CASGQSSGNTIYF
TGTGCCAGCGGTCAAAGCTCTGGAAACACCATATATTTT
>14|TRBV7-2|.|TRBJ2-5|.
CASSLRLVGETQYF
TGTGCCAGCAGCCTACGTCTAGTCGGGGAGACCCAGTACTTC
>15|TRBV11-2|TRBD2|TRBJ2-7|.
CASRATTSGSYEQYF
TGTGCCAGCAGGGCAACGACTAGCGGATCCTACGAGCAGTACTTC
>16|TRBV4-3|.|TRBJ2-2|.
CASSQDPNTYTGELFF
TGCGCCAGCAGCCAAGATCCGAACACTTACACCGGGGAGCTGTTTTTT
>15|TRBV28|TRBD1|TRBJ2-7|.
CASSLQGGSSYEQYF
TGTGCCAGCAGTTTACAAGGGGGCTCCTCCTACGAGCAGTACTTC
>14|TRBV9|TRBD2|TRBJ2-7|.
CASSTATSGFEQYF
TGTGCCAGCAGCACTGCGACTAGCGGATTCGAGCAGTACTTC
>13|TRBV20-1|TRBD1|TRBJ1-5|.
CSATDRGIQPQHF
TGCAGTGCTACGGACAGGGGAATTCAGCCCCAGCATTTT
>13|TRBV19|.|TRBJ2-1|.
CASSIGTSNEQFF
TGTGCCAGTAGTATAGGAACTAGCAATGAGCAGTTCTTC
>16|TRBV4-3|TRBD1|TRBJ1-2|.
CASSQEYPGQGLGYTF
TGCGCCAGCAGCCAAGAATACCCGGGACAGGGTTTAGGCTACACCTTC
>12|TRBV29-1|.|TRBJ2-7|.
CSVTGTPYEQYF
TGCAGCGTGACCGGGACTCCCTACGAGCAGTACTTC
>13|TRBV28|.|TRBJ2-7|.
CASSAPGVDEQYF
TGTGCCAGCAGTGCGCCAGGGGTCGACGAGCAGTACTTC